The clone carrying this T cell receptor (beta chain) came up a few times. Seattle cases were enrolled at active infection and followed longitudinally. V dropped 7 bases and J dropped 1 base, with 4 bases sitting between them. CDR1 LNHDA and CDR2 SQIVND come from the germline V gene (reference sequence). CDR3 length equals 11 residues. As handled by the study authors: Estimates of nucleated cell counts were drawn from the amplification of reference gene primers. Data came from immunoSEQ multiplex PCR; TCRdb stores just in-frame clones and leaves some out. D and trimming were read from the DNA, whereas the V and J calls and clone size are those reported in that table. This table holds hundreds of thousands of clones, approximately 90% found once. The entry originates in a study of blood T cell repertoires in COVID-19. Whole-study context: Donors in the United States, Italy and Spain gave samples during acute or convalescent COVID-19. PBMCs, B-cell-depleted T cells, or T cells provided the cDNA or gDNA that made up the material.

V is TRBV19 and J is TRBJ1-1; D not certain. This TCR was sampled from a woman in her twenties or thirties with COVID-19, enrolled during active disease. Source material: peripheral blood. DNA of the CDR3: TGTGCCAGTAACGGGAACACTGAAGCTTTCTTT. It yields the protein CASNGNTEAFF.